Below, 20 T cell receptor beta chains from the same sample are listed, as sequenced in a study of early T cells in non-severe SARS-CoV-2 infection. From the 5' RACE reads, TCRdb called clonotypes with MiXCR, one entry per CDR3 protein. In the table there are tens of thousands of distinct CDR3 sequences, roughly an eighth of which are singletons. Input material: whole blood. These receptors originate from an adult who was a healthcare worker with PCR-confirmed SARS-CoV-2 infection or an uninfected control (not recorded which).

This clonotype was picked up many times. The rearrangement uses TRBV20-1 and TRBJ2-7; unclear D gene. V was trimmed by 5 bases and J by 4 bases, leaving 18 bases between them. Germline loops: CDR1 DFQATT, CDR2 SNEGSKA (reference sequence). This CDR3 has 14 amino acids. As DNA, the CDR3 is TGCAGTGCTTCCTTCCCTGGCCTACGTTACGAGCAGTACTTC. Encoded protein: CSASFPGLRYEQYF.

This clonotype was counted only a few times. The V and J genes are TRBV12-3 or TRBV12-4 and TRBJ2-3, with D hard to call. With 7 bases removed from V and 1 base from J, the gap between germline ends came to 9 bases. The CDR3 is 13 amino acids. This chain's CDR3 is CASTRSRTDTQYF. In DNA, the CDR3 is TGTGCCAGCACCCGCTCCCGCACAGATACGCAGTATTTT.

The chain joins TRBV19 to TRBJ2-1; 10 bases map to TRBD1. The CDR3 spans 15 residues. Germline V gene lookup returns CDR1 LNHDA and CDR2 SQIVND (reference sequence). With V trimmed by 7 bases and J by 3 bases, 6 bases remained unmatched. CDR3 nucleotides: TGTGCCAGTACCTCCGGGACAGGGGACTACAATGAGCAGTTCTTC. Protein: CASTSGTGDYNEQFF.

The chain carries TRBV20-1 and TRBJ1-5; perhaps TRBD1 as D (5 bases). Per germline, CDR1 DFQATT and CDR2 SNEGSKA (reference sequence). The CDR3 has 15 residues. V was clipped by 2 bases and J by 7 bases, with 18 bases between them. This CDR3 is CSARNPGTARQPQHF. CDR3 in DNA: TGCAGTGCTAGAAATCCTGGGACGGCCAGGCAGCCCCAGCATTTT.

This clonotype was seen at least ten times. CDR3 nucleotide sequence: TGCGCCAGCAGCCAAGATTTGATCGGAGGACTCCTATCAGATACGCAGTATTTT. It yields the protein CASSQDLIGGLLSDTQYF. The chain employs TRBV4-3 and TRBJ2-3; D is possibly TRBD2 (5 bases). V dropped 0 bases and J dropped 4 bases, with 20 bases sitting between them. This CDR3 contains 18 residues. Germline V CDR1 and CDR2: LGHNA, YSLEER.

V usage is TRBV5-1 and J usage is TRBJ2-7; 7 bases map to TRBD1. J was trimmed by 4 bases and V by 4 bases; bases with no gene match: 8. The CDR3 loop spans 14 amino acids. Looked up from germline, CDR1 is SGHRS and CDR2 is YFSETQ. For the CDR3, the DNA is TGCGCCAGCAGCCCTTCGGGACAGAGATACGAGCAGTACTTC. It codes for CASSPSGQRYEQYF.

This clonotype was detected a few times. V is TRBV28 and J is TRBJ2-1; the D gene is possibly TRBD1 (5 bases). The CDR3 has 13 residues. V lost 3 bases and J 4 bases, leaving 7 bases between the germline ends. The germline CDR1 and CDR2 sequences are MDHEN and SYDVKM. DNA for the CDR3: TGTGCCAGCAGTTTCCCAGGGTACAATGAGCAGTTCTTC. Its translation is CASSFPGYNEQFF.

This clonotype has at least ten counts. The V call is TRBV5-1, the J call TRBJ1-1; perhaps TRBD1 as D (6 bases). The V and J ends lost 6 bases and 4 bases respectively, with 19 bases between them. This CDR3 contains 15 residues. The germline gives CDR1 SGHRS, CDR2 YFSETQ. The CDR3 DNA sequence: TGCGCCAGCACCCTAGCTACGGGGGCAGGCACTGAAGCTTTCTTT. This translates into CASTLATGAGTEAFF.

The chain uses TRBV7-8 and TRBJ1-5; 7 bases match TRBD1. The V gene end was trimmed by 7 bases and the J gene end by 0 bases; junction bases not matched to a gene: 6. Germline V gives CDR1 SGHVS, CDR2 FQNEAQ. The CDR3 has 15 amino acids. The CDR3 region has the DNA TGTGCCAGCACCCGGGACAGCAATAGCAATCAGCCCCAGCATTTT. It yields the protein CASTRDSNSNQPQHF.

The sample holds a few counts of this clonotype. The rearrangement links TRBV28 to TRBJ2-7; D possibly matches TRBD1 or TRBD2 (6 bases each). Germline CDR1 is MDHEN and CDR2 is SYDVKM. The CDR3 has 15 residues. V shed 3 bases and J shed 9 bases, with 21 bases lying between them. The CDR3 coding sequence is TGTGCCAGCAGTTTTTCCCGGTGGGGGGCCGACGCGCAGTACTTC. Amino acids: CASSFSRWGADAQYF.

The chain recombines TRBV4-2 with TRBJ2-7; TRBD2 might be the D (6 bases). Germline loops: CDR1 LGHNA, CDR2 YNFKEQ. The V gene lost 3 bases and the J gene lost 3 bases, with 15 bases spanning the gap. The CDR3 sequence is 15 residues long. For the CDR3, the DNA is TGTGCCAGCAGCCAGGGCCGGGACTCGCACTACGAGCAGTACTTC. Encoded protein: CASSQGRDSHYEQYF.

This clonotype has a count of ten or more. V is TRBV5-4 and J is TRBJ2-3; 11 bases are shared with TRBD1. This CDR3 is built from 16 residues. The J segment lost 3 bases and the V segment lost 3 bases, leaving 6 bases of the junction unmatched. CDR1 and CDR2 (germline): SGHNT, YYREEE (reference sequence). The CDR3 DNA is TGTGCCAGCAGCTGGATGGGACAGGGGGTTACAGATACGCAGTATTTT. Amino acid sequence: CASSWMGQGVTDTQYF.

The sample holds a few counts of this clonotype. J is TRBJ2-3 and V is TRBV7-8; D gene unclear. There are 12 residues in the CDR3. Germline lookup yields CDR1 SGHVS and CDR2 FQNEAQ. V lost 7 bases and J lost 3, with 8 bases in between. Here the CDR3 DNA reads TGTGCCAGCACGGTTCAAACAGATACGCAGTATTTT. Protein product: CASTVQTDTQYF.

The rearrangement links TRBV5-1 to TRBJ2-7, with D maybe TRBD2 (6 bases). Germline V gene lookup returns CDR1 SGHRS and CDR2 YFSETQ. This CDR3 spans 15 amino acids. V shed 0 bases and J shed 6 bases, with 16 bases lying between them. CDR3 sequence (DNA): TGCGCCAGCAGCTTGGAAGGGACGCCCGGGGGCGAGCAGTACTTC. Its protein is CASSLEGTPGGEQYF. Supplemented by reference TRBV5-1 and TRBJ2-7, the full variable domain reads KAGVTQTPRYLIKTRGQQVTLSCSPISGHRSVSWYQQTPGQGLQFLFEYFSETQRNKGNFPGRFSGRQFSNSRSEMNVSTLELGDSALYLCASSLEGTPGGEQYFGPGTRLTVT.

A few counts support this clonotype. V gene TRBV6-2 or TRBV6-3 combines with J gene TRBJ2-4; D may be TRBD2 (6 bases). Deletions cut 4 bases from V and 8 bases from J, with 18 bases between. The germline V gene encodes CDR1 MNHEY and CDR2 SVGEGT. This CDR3 has 15 residues. The CDR3 spells CASSSGRPGVDIQYF. DNA of the CDR3: TGTGCCAGCAGTTCGGGGAGGCCCGGGGTAGACATTCAGTACTTC.

This clonotype was recorded at least ten times. The chain is built from TRBV5-4 and TRBJ2-1, with 10 bases that match TRBD2. Germline-derived CDR1 and CDR2 are SGHNT and YYREEE (reference sequence). Trimming took 3 bases from V and 3 from J; bases not matched to a gene: 3. The CDR3 has 15 residues. CDR3 region: CASSWGTSVYNEQFF. As DNA, the CDR3 is TGTGCCAGCAGCTGGGGGACTAGCGTCTACAATGAGCAGTTCTTC.

The chain employs TRBV19 and TRBJ2-2; D is undetermined. The CDR3 totals 12 residues. Trimming stripped 5 bases from V and 6 bases from J, with 7 bases between. Germline lookup yields CDR1 LNHDA and CDR2 SQIVND (reference sequence). The CDR3: CASSHRPGELFF. CDR3 bases: TGTGCCAGTAGTCATAGACCCGGGGAGCTGTTTTTT.

This clonotype was observed a few times. The chain combines TRBV5-4 with TRBJ2-5; D may be TRBD2 (6 bases). The germline V gene encodes CDR1 SGHNT and CDR2 YYREEE (reference sequence). The V end lost 4 bases, the J end lost 1 base, and 17 bases lay between the germline ends. This CDR3 has 16 amino acids. The DNA of the CDR3 is TGTGCCAGCAGCCGCACCCAGGGAGCGGGCCAAGAGACCCAGTACTTC. Its protein product is CASSRTQGAGQETQYF.

In this sample, this clonotype turned up a few times. The rearrangement joins TRBV6-1 to TRBJ1-1, with a possible D match to TRBD1 (5 bases). Trimming cost V 3 bases and J 7 bases, with 12 bases left between them. Germline values: CDR1 MNHNS, CDR2 SASEGT. There are 13 residues in the CDR3. For the CDR3, the DNA is TGTGCCAGCAGTGATTCGGGGCTGGGTGAAGCTTTCTTT. Its protein product is CASSDSGLGEAFF.

A few counts support this clonotype. CDR3 sequence reads: CASSYFSRDTDTQYF. Written as DNA, the CDR3 is TGTGCCAGCAGTTACTTTAGCCGAGACACAGATACGCAGTATTTT. The genes are TRBV6-6 and TRBJ2-3, with D unclear. Germline V gene lookup returns CDR1 MNHNY and CDR2 SVGAGI (reference sequence). This CDR3 has 15 residues. Trimming took off 1 base at V and 2 bases at J, with 10 bases between the two ends.